The 24 T cell receptor beta chains listed next were all sequenced from one sample in a study of read filtering for tumor transcriptome and immune sequencing. This library used roughly 0.4 ug RNA and molecular barcoded adaptors spanning alpha/delta and beta/gamma chains. A single record per CDR3 protein comes from TCRdb applying MiXCR to the reads. The sample holds some 80,000 distinct CDR3 sequences; roughly an eighth are singletons and the top ten take about 15%. Sequencing was done on a sample of a population of CD138-negative cells sorted from bone marrow. Every receptor here comes from a donor aged 40 or older with multiple myeloma.

This clonotype was seen repeatedly, ten times or more. This chain joins TRBV12-3 or TRBV12-4 and TRBJ1-6; 9 nucleotides line up with TRBD1. With V trimmed by 6 bases and J by 10 bases, 10 bases remained unmatched. The CDR3 loop spans 15 amino acids. The DNA for the CDR3 is TGTGCCAGCAGCGCCTCCGGGACAGGGTCCTCACCCCTCCACTTT. Translated, it gives CASSASGTGSSPLHF.

This clonotype has a count of ten or more. The chain couples TRBV29-1 to TRBJ2-2; 10 bases are shared with TRBD2. The CDR3 has 14 amino acids. With 7 bases clipped from V and 1 base from J, the junction kept 3 bases outside the gene matches. Germline V gene data show CDR1 as SQVTM and CDR2 as ANQGSEA. Written as DNA, the CDR3 is TGCAGCGCTCGGACTAGCGGGAACACCGGGGAGCTGTTTTTT. It specifies CSARTSGNTGELFF.

The chain combines TRBV4-2 with TRBJ2-1; D remains unclear. The CDR3 sequence is 16 residues long. The V end lost 0 bases, the J end lost 7 bases, and 16 bases lay between the germline ends. CDR1 and CDR2 from the germline V gene are LGHNA and YNFKEQ. The DNA for the CDR3 is TGTGCCAGCAGCCAAGATCTGGGGATGGTATTGAATGAGCAGTTCTTC. Translated, it gives CASSQDLGMVLNEQFF.

This clonotype was detected ten times or more. The gene calls are TRBV27 and TRBJ2-1; 7 bases map to TRBD2. V trimming: 6 bases; J trimming: 2 bases; junction bases outside the gene matches: 16. Germline V gene data show CDR1 as MNHEY and CDR2 as SMNVEV (reference sequence). CDR3 length: 18 residues. The CDR3 nucleotides read TGTGCCAGCAGGCTCCGCCAATTGAGCGGGGACCCCTACAATGAGCAGTTCTTC. Translated, it gives CASRLRQLSGDPYNEQFF.

In regard to this clonotype: This may stem from a read error, because a much larger clone lies one nucleotide away. The V and J genes are TRBV6-1 and TRBJ2-5; 12 bases are shared with TRBD1. The CDR3 contains 15 residues. Looked up from germline, CDR1 is MNHNS and CDR2 is SASEGT. The trim removed 8 bases at V and 7 bases at J, leaving 11 bases unmatched. The CDR3, as DNA: TGTGCCAGCCAACGTTCCGGGACAGGGGGCGGGACCCAGTACTTC. This gives the protein CASQRSGTGGGTQYF.

In this sample, this clonotype turned up a few times. This clone may be a read error of a much larger clone one base away. The rearrangement links TRBV5-1 to TRBJ2-1; a possible D gene is TRBD2 (5 bases). The CDR3 has 12 amino acids. Germline assignment: CDR1 SGHRS and CDR2 YFSETQ. V lost 7 bases, J lost 8 bases, and 13 bases lay in between. As DNA, the CDR3 is TGCGCCAGCGGCTGGATCGGGGATGAGCAGTTCTTC. Amino acid sequence: CASGWIGDEQFF.

On this clonotype itself: The junction shows a germline mismatch at one end, possibly a read error. The chain joins TRBV6-1 to TRBJ2-2; D possibly uses TRBD1 or TRBD2 (5 bases each). Germline V gene data show CDR1 as MNHNS and CDR2 as SASEGT. The CDR3 has 13 amino acids. The CDR3 protein is CAGRVRATGELFF. The CDR3 DNA reads TGTGCCGGCAGGGTGAGGGCCACCGGGGAGCTGTTTTTT.

This clonotype turned up a few times. A much larger clonotype is one base distant, so this may be a read error. The chain joins TRBV9 to TRBJ2-5; the D call may be TRBD1 or TRBD2 (5 bases each). The CDR3 runs to 14 residues. Germline V gene data show CDR1 as SGDLS and CDR2 as YYNGEE. CDR3: CASSPMGVAEAQYF. The CDR3 nucleotides read TGTGCCAGCAGCCCTATGGGGGTCGCAGAGGCCCAGTACTTC. Combining the CDR3 with reference TRBV9 and TRBJ2-5 gives the whole variable domain DSGVTQTPKHLITATGQRVTLRCSPRSGDLSVYWYQQSLDQGLQFLIQYYNGEERAKGNILERFSAQQFPDLHSELNLSSLELGDSALYFCASSPMGVAEAQYFGPGTRLLVL.

DNA of the CDR3: TGTGCCAGCAGGCTCGGGGGGAGCACCGGGGAGCTGTTTTTT. Its translation is CASRLGGSTGELFF. The rearrangement joins TRBV11-2 to TRBJ2-2; 7 nucleotides line up with TRBD2. This CDR3 is 14 amino acids long. The germline CDR1 and CDR2 sequences are SGHAT and FQNNGV. V dropped 6 bases and J dropped 4; count of bases not matched to a gene: 5.

This clonotype was seen repeatedly, ten times or more. V and J are TRBV20-1 and TRBJ1-4; TRBD1 might be the D (6 bases). There are 13 residues in the CDR3. With 6 bases removed from V and 6 bases from J, the gap between germline ends came to 14 bases. Germline V CDR1 and CDR2: DFQATT, SNEGSKA (reference sequence). CDR3 nucleotide sequence: TGCAGTGCGATGAGCAGGGGAGATGAAAAACTGTTTTTT. Its protein product is CSAMSRGDEKLFF.

About this clonotype itself: Being one base from a much bigger clone, this may be a read error. No conserved phenylalanine or tryptophan ends this CDR3, so it is likely a read error. The V gene is TRBV29-1, the J gene TRBJ2-5; TRBD2 agrees at 8 bases. V was clipped by 5 bases and J by 2 bases; unmatched bases: 10. This CDR3 is built from 15 residues. Germline assignment: CDR1 SQVTM and CDR2 ANQGSEA. The CDR3 loop is CSVIRSGSRQETQYL. CDR3 sequence (DNA): TGCAGCGTTATAAGAAGCGGGAGCAGACAAGAGACCCAGTACCTC.

This clonotype appeared a few times. The chain couples TRBV10-3 to TRBJ2-3; maybe TRBD1 (5 bases). The CDR3 runs to 14 residues. The ends were cut back, 7 bases at V and 0 bases at J, with 11 bases in the middle. Per germline, CDR1 ENHRY and CDR2 SYGVKD. The CDR3 here is CAITAGFSTDTQYF. CDR3 DNA sequence: TGTGCCATCACGGCAGGGTTCAGCACAGATACGCAGTATTTT.

This clonotype has only a few counts. The rearrangement uses TRBV28 and TRBJ2-5, with D possibly being TRBD2 (6 bases). The CDR3 contains 14 residues. V shed 6 bases and J shed 5 bases, with 16 bases lying between them. Germline V gene data show CDR1 as MDHEN and CDR2 as SYDVKM. The CDR3 DNA reads TGTGCCAGCAGCCAACCTCGGGCGGGGGAGACCCAGTACTTC. Its translation is CASSQPRAGETQYF. Combining the CDR3 with reference TRBV28 and TRBJ2-5 gives the whole variable domain DVKVTQSSRYLVKRTGEKVFLECVQDMDHENMFWYRQDPGLGLRLIYFSYDVKMKEKGDIPEGYSVSREKKERFSLILESASTNQTSMYLCASSQPRAGETQYFGPGTRLLVL.

This clonotype was picked up many times. This chain links TRBV19 with TRBJ2-7; 10 bases agree with TRBD1. The CDR3 covers 15 residues. With 2 bases clipped from V and 4 bases from J, the junction kept 5 bases outside the gene matches. Per germline, CDR1 LNHDA and CDR2 SQIVND (reference sequence). The CDR3 protein is CASSIPGQGVYEQYF. CDR3 DNA sequence: TGTGCCAGTAGTATACCTGGACAGGGGGTATACGAGCAGTACTTC. The full variable domain, in which reference TRBV19 and TRBJ2-7 provide the parts outside the CDR3, is DGGITQSPKYLFRKEGQNVTLSCEQNLNHDAMYWYRQDPGQGLRLIYYSQIVNDFQKGDIAEGYSVSREKKESFPLTVTSAQKNPTAFYLCASSIPGQGVYEQYFGPGTRLTVT.

The rearrangement links TRBV7-8 to TRBJ2-3; 9 bases fit TRBD2. The J segment lost 1 base and the V segment lost 8 bases, leaving 4 bases of the junction unmatched. This CDR3 region has 14 residues. Germline V gene lookup returns CDR1 SGHVS and CDR2 FQNEAQ. The CDR3 loop reads CASRKREGTDTQYF. DNA of the CDR3: TGTGCCAGCCGTAAGCGGGAGGGCACAGATACGCAGTATTTT.

Regarding this clonotype: Since a much larger clone is just one base distant, this may be a read error. V is TRBV11-2 and J is TRBJ2-4; D might be TRBD1 (5 bases). The V gene lost 7 bases and the J gene lost 9 bases, with 16 bases spanning the gap. The germline gives CDR1 SGHAT, CDR2 FQNNGV. The CDR3 is 13 residues long. In DNA form, the CDR3 reads TGTGCCAGCACCGTGGACAAGGGAATCATTCAGTACTTC. It codes for CASTVDKGIIQYF.

This clonotype was counted many times. V usage is TRBV3-1 and J usage is TRBJ1-1, with 7 bases that match TRBD1. The V gene's germline CDR1 is LGHDT and CDR2 YNNKEL (reference sequence). J was trimmed by 2 bases and V by 4 bases; bases with no gene match: 19. The CDR3 runs to 19 residues. DNA of the CDR3: TGTGCCAGCAGCCGACGGGACAGACTCCGCTGGGGAAGTAACACTGAAGCTTTCTTT. This encodes CASSRRDRLRWGSNTEAFF.

Concerning this clonotype itself: Germline is not matched at one junction end, which may reflect a read error. The chain has TRBV30 and TRBJ1-2, with a possible D match to TRBD1 (6 bases). Per the germline V gene, CDR1 is GTSNPN and CDR2 is SVGIG (reference sequence). The CDR3 is made up of 12 amino acids. CDR3 in DNA: TGTGCCTGCACGGAACAGGGCTATGGCTACGCCTTC. As protein: CACTEQGYGYAF.

There are a few counts of this clonotype. CDR3 coding DNA: TGTGCCAGCAGCGTAGAACCGACGGGCTCTGGAAACACCATATATTTT. It is translated as CASSVEPTGSGNTIYF. The rearrangement uses TRBV9 and TRBJ1-3; D gene ambiguous. Germline V gene lookup returns CDR1 SGDLS and CDR2 YYNGEE. The CDR3 is 16 amino acids. Trimming took off 0 bases at V and 0 bases at J, with 10 bases between the two ends.

Many counts were recorded for this clonotype. The J gene is TRBJ2-2, the V gene TRBV28, with no clear D. V was clipped by 2 bases and J by 9 bases, with 4 bases between them. CDR1 is MDHEN, CDR2 SYDVKM, per germline. This CDR3 has 11 amino acids. The CDR3 nucleotides are TGTGCCAGCAGTTTACGCCGGGAGCTGTTTTTT. It yields the protein CASSLRRELFF.

This clonotype was detected many times. The rearrangement uses TRBV20-1 and TRBJ2-1, with 9 positions matching TRBD1. V was clipped by 5 bases and J by 6 bases; unmatched bases: 8. The CDR3 contains 14 residues. Germline-derived CDR1 and CDR2 are DFQATT and SNEGSKA (reference sequence). The chain's CDR3 is CSAGDRVLANEQFF. The CDR3, as DNA: TGCAGTGCTGGGGACAGGGTTTTGGCCAATGAGCAGTTCTTC.

This clonotype was observed many times. The chain uses TRBV20-1 and TRBJ2-1; a weak D match, TRBD1 (6 bases). The CDR3 runs to 11 residues. CDR1 DFQATT and CDR2 SNEGSKA come from the germline V gene (reference sequence). Trimming cost V 6 bases and J 7 bases, with 10 bases left between them. The CDR3 sequence is CSAMGTNEQFF. In DNA form, the CDR3 reads TGCAGTGCCATGGGGACAAATGAGCAGTTCTTC.

Only a few counts were recorded for this clonotype. Being one base from a much bigger clone, this may be a read error. V gene TRBV5-5 combines with J gene TRBJ2-7, with 7 bases fitting TRBD1. J lost 0 bases, V lost 0 bases, and 0 bases had no gene match. The CDR3 consists of 14 residues. CDR1 is SGHKS and CDR2 is YYEKEE in the germline V gene (reference sequence). The CDR3 loop is CASSLGDSSYEQYF. The CDR3 nucleotides are TGTGCCAGCAGCTTGGGGGACAGCTCCTACGAGCAGTACTTC.

This clonotype was counted many times. Germline is not matched at one junction end, which may reflect a read error. CDR3 nucleotides: TGTGCCAGCGGCGTTGGGGCTGATAACTACGAGCAGTACTTC. Amino acids: CASGVGADNYEQYF. The chain links TRBV9 to TRBJ2-7; D is possibly TRBD1 (5 bases). Germline assignment: CDR1 SGDLS and CDR2 YYNGEE. CDR3 size: 14 residues.